The source of this T cell receptor (beta chain) is a study of shared clonotypes between healthy human individuals. This clone was detected a few times. Several immunoSEQ 96-well plates shared each subset's DNA, each plate a replicate. Profiled with immunoSEQ multiplex PCR; TCRdb holds only in-frame clones, not every one. The sample holds about 380,000 clones, about 96% seen once. The clonotype originates from a young man in good health. The sample taken for sequencing was memory CD8+ T cells sorted from blood. The subset: CD45RO+ cells pooled with CCR7-negative TemRA cells.

The CDR3 reads CASRRTSGNYNEQFF. The CDR3 DNA reads TGTGCCAGCAGAAGAACTAGCGGGAATTACAATGAGCAGTTCTTC. This chain connects TRBV4-2 to TRBJ2-1; TRBD2 aligns across 10 bases. The CDR3 loop spans 15 amino acids. Germline V CDR1 and CDR2: LGHNA, YNFKEQ. After removal of 6 bases from V and 4 bases from J, the junction contained 6 bases not matched to a gene.